The 18 T cell receptor beta chains below were found in one sample sequenced in a study of control samples from healthy donors and cancer patients. Libraries were prepared by immunoSEQ multiplex PCR; TCRdb keeps only in-frame clonotypes and omits some of them. The sample lists over 100,000 clones; about nine tenths were seen once. The material sequenced was blood. These receptors originate from a man aged 18 to 29 in good health.

V is TRBV19 and J is TRBJ2-7, with a weak D call TRBD1 (6 bases). CDR3 length: 15 amino acids. Trimming took off 5 bases at V and 1 base at J, with 15 bases between the two ends. The germline V gene has CDR1 LNHDA and CDR2 SQIVND (reference sequence). The CDR3 spells CASSPRTALSYEQYF. The CDR3 DNA reads TGTGCCAGTAGTCCCCGGACAGCCCTTTCCTACGAGCAGTACTTC.

V and J are TRBV5-1 and TRBJ2-3; 9 bases map to TRBD1. This CDR3 is built from 16 residues. Germline V gene lookup returns CDR1 SGHRS and CDR2 YFSETQ. V shed 3 bases and J 3 bases; nucleotides not matched to a gene: 8. CDR3 amino acids: CASSSTGTGWTDTQYF. DNA for the CDR3: TGCGCCAGCAGCTCCACCGGGACAGGGTGGACAGATACGCAGTATTTT.

This clone was counted a single time. The chain is built from TRBV5-6 and TRBJ2-3; D may match TRBD1 or TRBD2 (6 bases each). Trimming cost V 1 base and J 4 bases, with 13 bases left between them. CDR3 length: 15 amino acids. From germline, CDR1 is SGHDT and CDR2 YYEEEE. This CDR3 is CASSLIAGGPDTQYF. In DNA form, the CDR3 reads TGTGCCAGCAGCTTGATCGCTGGGGGGCCAGATACGCAGTATTTT.

This chain uses TRBV21-1 with TRBJ2-1. TRBV21-1 counts as a pseudogene. This CDR3 has 17 amino acids. The CDR3, as DNA: TGTGCCAGCAGCAAGGGTCCTTGCAGGGAGTCCTACAATGAGCAGTTCTTC. It specifies CASSKGPCRESYNEQFF.

V usage is TRBV19 and J usage is TRBJ1-6; weak D call: TRBD1 (5 bases). Deletions cut 7 bases from V and 6 bases from J, with 16 bases between. Germline CDR1 and CDR2: LNHDA and SQIVND (reference sequence). There are 15 residues in the CDR3. The CDR3 bases are TGTGCCAGTAATCCGGGCGGCGGGGGTAATTCACCCCTCCACTTT. The encoded protein is CASNPGGGGNSPLHF.

V usage is TRBV2 and J usage is TRBJ2-3; D is perhaps TRBD1 (6 bases). The CDR3 contains 14 residues. In germline, CDR1 is SNHLY, CDR2 FYNNEI. Trimming stripped 2 bases from V and 6 bases from J, with 12 bases between. The CDR3 reads CASSESRQGDTQYF. In DNA, the CDR3 is TGTGCCAGCAGTGAAAGTCGGCAGGGGGATACGCAGTATTTT. The full variable domain, in which reference TRBV2 and TRBJ2-3 provide the parts outside the CDR3, is EPEVTQTPSHQVTQMGQEVILRCVPISNHLYFYWYRQILGQKVEFLVSFYNNEISEKSEIFDDQFSVERPDGSNFTLKIRSTKLEDSAMYFCASSESRQGDTQYFGPGTRLTVL.

V usage is TRBV27 and J usage is TRBJ1-5, with D perhaps TRBD1 (6 bases). The length of the CDR3 is 15 residues. Trimming removed 5 bases at V and 5 bases at J, with 16 bases between. In germline, CDR1 is MNHEY, CDR2 SMNVEV (reference sequence). The CDR3, as DNA: TGTGCCAGCAGTCTCGAGACTCCAGGGGATCAGCCCCAGCATTTT. As protein: CASSLETPGDQPQHF.

The CDR3 sequence is CASGMTLSYGYTF. CDR3 nucleotides: TGTGCCAGTGGGATGACACTATCCTATGGCTACACCTTC. The V and J genes are TRBV19 and TRBJ1-2; D is unresolved. Germline loops: CDR1 LNHDA, CDR2 SQIVND (reference sequence). V lost 8 bases and J 4 bases, leaving 14 bases between the germline ends. CDR3 size: 13 residues.

A word on this clone: The junction differs from germline at one of its ends, possibly a read error. The chain is built from TRBV11-2 and TRBJ2-1, with 8 positions matching TRBD2. Germline-derived CDR1 and CDR2 are SGHAT and FQNNGV. This CDR3 spans 17 amino acids. In nucleotides, the CDR3 is TGTGCCAGCAGTTTAGATACTAGCGGACCCGTCTACAATGAGCAGTTCTTC. It yields the protein CASSLDTSGPVYNEQFF.

V and J are TRBV24-1 and TRBJ2-3, with D perhaps TRBD1 or TRBD2 (5 bases each). The CDR3 contains 19 residues. From germline, CDR1 is KGHDR and CDR2 SFDVKD. Trimming cost V 0 bases and J 0 bases, with 18 bases left between them. The CDR3 is CATSDLPLPGPSSTDTQYF. The CDR3 coding sequence is TGTGCCACCAGTGATTTGCCCCTCCCGGGACCGTCTAGCACAGATACGCAGTATTTT.

The chain employs TRBV5-1 and TRBJ2-1; D is tentatively TRBD1 or TRBD2 (5 bases each). CDR3 size: 15 residues. V was shortened by 1 base and J by 4 bases, with 12 bases between the two germline ends. Per the germline V gene, CDR1 is SGHRS and CDR2 is YFSETQ. In nucleotides, the CDR3 is TGCGCCAGCAGCTTGCCCGGGACGGAATACAATGAGCAGTTCTTC. Residues: CASSLPGTEYNEQFF.

The chain is built from TRBV2 and TRBJ2-7; maybe TRBD2 (5 bases). Looked up from germline, CDR1 is SNHLY and CDR2 is FYNNEI. Trimming cost V 4 bases and J 4 bases, with 8 bases left between them. This CDR3 has 12 amino acids. This chain's CDR3 is CASSVDSYEQYF. In DNA form, the CDR3 reads TGTGCCAGCAGTGTGGACTCTTACGAGCAGTACTTC.

The genes are TRBV12-3 or TRBV12-4 and TRBJ2-2; D ambiguous. Trimming pared 2 bases from V and 4 bases from J, leaving 5 bases between. The CDR3 has 13 residues. In DNA, the CDR3 is TGTGCCAGCAGTTTATTCGCCACCGGGGAGCTGTTTTTT. This sequence encodes CASSLFATGELFF.

V is TRBV7-9 and J is TRBJ2-2; 12 nucleotides align to TRBD2. Germline CDR1 reads SEHNR; CDR2 reads FQNEAQ (reference sequence). The J segment lost 6 bases and the V segment lost 7 bases, leaving 6 bases of the junction unmatched. The CDR3 has 15 amino acids. In nucleotides, the CDR3 is TGTGCCAGCAACGGCCGGACTAGCGGGGCCGGGGAGCTGTTTTTT. The encoded protein is CASNGRTSGAGELFF.

This CDR3 is CASSETGHVGGYTF. CDR3 DNA: TGTGCCAGCAGTGAAACGGGACACGTCGGGGGCTACACCTTC. This rearrangement joins TRBV27 to TRBJ1-2, with a tentative D call TRBD1 (6 bases). Trimming removed 5 bases from V and 8 bases from J, with 18 bases in between. This CDR3 is 14 amino acids long. Germline CDR1 reads MNHEY; CDR2 reads SMNVEV (reference sequence).

V is TRBV27 and J is TRBJ1-2; D is unresolved. The V end lost 0 bases, the J end lost 0 bases, and 14 bases lay between the germline ends. The CDR3 spans 17 residues. Germline CDR1 and CDR2: MNHEY and SMNVEV (reference sequence). CDR3 residues: CASSLSVRAASNYGYTF. In DNA form, the CDR3 reads TGTGCCAGCAGTTTATCGGTCAGAGCCGCATCTAACTATGGCTACACCTTC.

In DNA form, the CDR3 reads TGTGCCGACCGGGACAGCAACTACGAGCAGTACTTC. Its protein is CADRDSNYEQYF. The rearrangement links TRBV2 to TRBJ2-7; 7 bases are shared with TRBD1. V gave up 11 bases and J gave up 3 bases; unmatched junction bases: 7. The CDR3 has 12 amino acids. CDR1 is SNHLY and CDR2 is FYNNEI in the germline V gene. The variable domain in full, completed from reference TRBV2 and TRBJ2-7, reads EPEVTQTPSHQVTQMGQEVILRCVPISNHLYFYWYRQILGQKVEFLVSFYNNEISEKSEIFDDQFSVERPDGSNFTLKIRSTKLEDSAMYFCADRDSNYEQYFGPGTRLTVT.

V is TRBV18 and J is TRBJ1-2; D perhaps matches TRBD1 (5 bases). Germline lookup yields CDR1 KGHSH and CDR2 LQKENI. The CDR3 is 13 amino acids. Between the trimmed V and J ends, which lost 5 bases and 6 bases, there was a span of 13 bases. The CDR3 spells CASSSQGENGYTF. The CDR3 DNA follows: TGTGCCAGCTCATCTCAGGGTGAGAATGGCTACACCTTC.